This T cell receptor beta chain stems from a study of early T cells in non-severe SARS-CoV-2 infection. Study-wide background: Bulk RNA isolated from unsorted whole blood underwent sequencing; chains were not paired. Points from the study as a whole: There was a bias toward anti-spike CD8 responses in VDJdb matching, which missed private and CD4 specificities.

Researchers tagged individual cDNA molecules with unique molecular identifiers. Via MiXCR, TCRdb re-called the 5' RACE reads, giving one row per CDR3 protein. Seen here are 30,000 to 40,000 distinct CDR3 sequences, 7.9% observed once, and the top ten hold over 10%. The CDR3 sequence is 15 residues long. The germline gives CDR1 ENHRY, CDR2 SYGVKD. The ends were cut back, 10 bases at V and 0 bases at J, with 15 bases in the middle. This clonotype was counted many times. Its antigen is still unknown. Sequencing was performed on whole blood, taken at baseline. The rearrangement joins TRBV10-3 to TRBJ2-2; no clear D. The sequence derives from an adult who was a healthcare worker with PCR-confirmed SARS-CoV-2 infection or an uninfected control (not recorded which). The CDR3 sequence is CATSSTKTNTGELFF. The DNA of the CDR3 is TGTGCCACCTCCTCCACCAAGACGAACACCGGGGAGCTGTTTTTT.